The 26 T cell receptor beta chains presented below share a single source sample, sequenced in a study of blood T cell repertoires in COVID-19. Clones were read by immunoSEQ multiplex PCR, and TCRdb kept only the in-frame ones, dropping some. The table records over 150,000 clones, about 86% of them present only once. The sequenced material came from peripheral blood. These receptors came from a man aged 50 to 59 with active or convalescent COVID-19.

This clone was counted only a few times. For the CDR3, the DNA is TGCGCCAGCACCCCACACGAGGGCACTGAAGCTTTCTTT. This gives the protein CASTPHEGTEAFF. J is TRBJ1-1 and V is TRBV5-1; no reliable D call. CDR3 length: 13 residues. Trimming shortened V by 6 bases and J by 4 bases, and 13 bases separated the two germline ends. The germline gives CDR1 SGHRS, CDR2 YFSETQ.

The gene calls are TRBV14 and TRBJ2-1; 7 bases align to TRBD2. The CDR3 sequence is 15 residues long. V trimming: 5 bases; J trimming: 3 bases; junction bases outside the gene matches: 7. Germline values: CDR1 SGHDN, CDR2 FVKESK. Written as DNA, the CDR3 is TGTGCCAGCAGCGTGGTAGCGGGCCTCTACAATGAGCAGTTCTTC. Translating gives CASSVVAGLYNEQFF.

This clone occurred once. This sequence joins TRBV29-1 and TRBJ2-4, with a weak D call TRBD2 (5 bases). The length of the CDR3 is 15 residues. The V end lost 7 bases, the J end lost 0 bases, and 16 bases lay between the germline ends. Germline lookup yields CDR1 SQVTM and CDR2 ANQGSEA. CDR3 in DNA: TGCAGCGGGGCGGTCGCCGGACTAGCCAAAAACATTCAGTACTTC. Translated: CSGAVAGLAKNIQYF. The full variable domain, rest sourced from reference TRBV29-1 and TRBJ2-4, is SAVISQKPSRDICQRGTSLTIQCQVDSQVTMMFWYRQQPGQSLTLIATANQGSEATYESGFVIDKFPISRPNLTFSTLTVSNMSPEDSSIYLCSGAVAGLAKNIQYFGAGTRLSVL.

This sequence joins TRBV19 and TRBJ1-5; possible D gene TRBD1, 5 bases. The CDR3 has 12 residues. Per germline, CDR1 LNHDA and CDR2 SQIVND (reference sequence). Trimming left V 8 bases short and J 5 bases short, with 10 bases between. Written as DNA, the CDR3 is TGTGCCAGTGGCGACAGATATCAGCCCCAGCATTTT. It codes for CASGDRYQPQHF. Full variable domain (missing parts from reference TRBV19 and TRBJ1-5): DGGITQSPKYLFRKEGQNVTLSCEQNLNHDAMYWYRQDPGQGLRLIYYSQIVNDFQKGDIAEGYSVSREKKESFPLTVTSAQKNPTAFYLCASGDRYQPQHFGDGTRLSIL.

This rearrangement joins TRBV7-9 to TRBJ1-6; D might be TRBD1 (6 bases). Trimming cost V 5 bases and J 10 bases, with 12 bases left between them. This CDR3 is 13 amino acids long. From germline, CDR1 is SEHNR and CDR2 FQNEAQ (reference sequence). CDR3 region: CASSPGGDSPLHF. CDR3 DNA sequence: TGTGCCAGCAGCCCGGGGGGCGACTCACCCCTCCACTTT.

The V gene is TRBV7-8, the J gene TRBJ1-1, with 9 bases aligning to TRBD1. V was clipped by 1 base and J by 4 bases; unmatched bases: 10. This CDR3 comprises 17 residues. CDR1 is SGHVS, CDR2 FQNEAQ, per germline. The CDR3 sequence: CASSLVGTGRSGTEAFF. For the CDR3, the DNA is TGTGCCAGCAGCTTAGTAGGGACAGGGAGGAGTGGCACTGAAGCTTTCTTT.

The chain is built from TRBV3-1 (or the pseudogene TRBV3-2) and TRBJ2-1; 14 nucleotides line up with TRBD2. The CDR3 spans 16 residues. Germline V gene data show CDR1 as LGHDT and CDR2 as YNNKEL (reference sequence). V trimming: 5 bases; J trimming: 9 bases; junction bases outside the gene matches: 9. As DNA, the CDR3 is TGTGCCAGCAGCTCGACTAGCGGGAGGGCCTGGGGTGAGCAGTTCTTC. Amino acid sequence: CASSSTSGRAWGEQFF.

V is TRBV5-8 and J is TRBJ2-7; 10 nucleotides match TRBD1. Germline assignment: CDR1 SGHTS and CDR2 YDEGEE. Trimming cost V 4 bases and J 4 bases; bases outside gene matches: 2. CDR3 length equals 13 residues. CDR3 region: CASSRQGAYEQYF. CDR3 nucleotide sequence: TGTGCCAGCAGCCGACAGGGGGCTTACGAGCAGTACTTC. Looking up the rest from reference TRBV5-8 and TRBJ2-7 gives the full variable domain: EAGVTQSPTHLIKTRGQQATLRCSPISGHTSVYWYQQALGLGLQFLLWYDEGEERNRGNFPPRFSGRQFPNYSSELNVNALELEDSALYLCASSRQGAYEQYFGPGTRLTVT.

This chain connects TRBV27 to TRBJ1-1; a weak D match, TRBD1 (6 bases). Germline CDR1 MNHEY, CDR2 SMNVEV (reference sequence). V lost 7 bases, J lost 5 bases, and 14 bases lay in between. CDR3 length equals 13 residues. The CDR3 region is CASMLHQGTEAFF. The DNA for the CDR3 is TGTGCCAGCATGCTACACCAGGGGACTGAAGCTTTCTTT.

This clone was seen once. The CDR3 reads CASSKTGGAFPGELFF. CDR3 nucleotides: TGTGCCAGCAGCAAGACAGGGGGCGCTTTCCCCGGGGAGCTGTTTTTT. V usage is TRBV11-3 and J usage is TRBJ2-2; TRBD1 matches at 10 bases. J lost 6 bases, V lost 5 bases, and 9 bases had no gene match. The germline V gene encodes CDR1 SGHNT and CDR2 YENEEA. This CDR3 is built from 16 residues.

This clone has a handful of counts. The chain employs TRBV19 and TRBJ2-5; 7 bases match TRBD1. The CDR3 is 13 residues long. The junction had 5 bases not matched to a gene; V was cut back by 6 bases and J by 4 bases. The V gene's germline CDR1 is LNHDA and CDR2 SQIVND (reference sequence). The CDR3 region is CASREGATETQYF. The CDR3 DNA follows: TGTGCCAGTAGAGAGGGGGCAACAGAGACCCAGTACTTC.

The CDR3 DNA follows: TGTGCCAGCAGCTTAGTACGTAGCGGAGTAGCCAAAAACATTCAGTACTTC. This sequence encodes CASSLVRSGVAKNIQYF. The rearrangement uses TRBV7-8 and TRBJ2-4; maybe TRBD2 (6 bases). The CDR3 has 17 residues. Looked up from germline, CDR1 is SGHVS and CDR2 is FQNEAQ. V gave up 1 base and J gave up 0 bases, with 13 bases separating them.

The CDR3 nucleotides read TGTGCCAGCAGTTTATTTTCATTGAGCTCTGGAAACACCATATATTTT. This translates into CASSLFSLSSGNTIYF. The J gene is TRBJ1-3, the V gene TRBV28; D remains unclear. CDR3 length equals 16 residues. Between the trimmed V and J ends, which lost 1 base and 0 bases, there was a span of 10 bases. Germline V lookup: CDR1 MDHEN, CDR2 SYDVKM.

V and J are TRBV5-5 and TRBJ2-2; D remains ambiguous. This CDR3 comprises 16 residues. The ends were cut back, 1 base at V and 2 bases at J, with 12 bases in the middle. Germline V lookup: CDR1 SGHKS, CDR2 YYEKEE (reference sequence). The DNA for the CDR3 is TGTGCCAGCAGCTTGTTGCCGCACTTAAACACCGGGGAGCTGTTTTTT. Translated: CASSLLPHLNTGELFF.

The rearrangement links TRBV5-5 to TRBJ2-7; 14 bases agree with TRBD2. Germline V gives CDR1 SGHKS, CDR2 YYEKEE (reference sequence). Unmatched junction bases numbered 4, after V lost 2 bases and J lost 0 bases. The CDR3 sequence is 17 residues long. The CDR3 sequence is CASSFRLAGGSSYEQYF. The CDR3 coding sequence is TGTGCCAGCAGCTTTAGACTAGCGGGAGGGAGCTCCTACGAGCAGTACTTC.

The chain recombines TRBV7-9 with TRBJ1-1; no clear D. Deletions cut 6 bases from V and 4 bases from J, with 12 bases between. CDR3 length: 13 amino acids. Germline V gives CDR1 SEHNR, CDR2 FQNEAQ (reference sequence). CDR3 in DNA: TGTGCCAGCAGGAGAGGTGAGGCCACTGAAGCTTTCTTT. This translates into CASRRGEATEAFF.

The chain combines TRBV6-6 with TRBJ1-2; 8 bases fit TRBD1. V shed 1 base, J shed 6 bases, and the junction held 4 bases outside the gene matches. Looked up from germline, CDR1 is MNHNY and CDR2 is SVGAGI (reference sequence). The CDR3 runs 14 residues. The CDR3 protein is CASSYLQGANGYTF. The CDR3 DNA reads TGTGCCAGCAGTTACTTGCAGGGGGCGAATGGCTACACCTTC.

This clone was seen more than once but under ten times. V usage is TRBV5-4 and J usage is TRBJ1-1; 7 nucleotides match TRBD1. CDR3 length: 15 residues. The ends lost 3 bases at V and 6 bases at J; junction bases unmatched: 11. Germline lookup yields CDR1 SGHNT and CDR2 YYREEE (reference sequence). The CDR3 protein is CASSWGPTGSSEAFF. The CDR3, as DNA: TGTGCCAGCAGCTGGGGACCGACAGGGAGCTCTGAAGCTTTCTTT.

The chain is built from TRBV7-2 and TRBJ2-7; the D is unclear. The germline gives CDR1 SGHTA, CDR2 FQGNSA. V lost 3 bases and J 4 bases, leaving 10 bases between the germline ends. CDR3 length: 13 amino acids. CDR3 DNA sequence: TGTGCCAGCAGCTTCGCGGAGAGGTACGAGCAGTACTTC. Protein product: CASSFAERYEQYF.

CDR3 residues: CASSFGAGDEYEQYF. CDR3 in DNA: TGTGCCAGCAGCTTTGGAGCGGGTGATGAGTACGAGCAGTACTTC. The chain links TRBV7-9 to TRBJ2-7; weak D call: TRBD2 (6 bases). CDR1 is SEHNR, CDR2 FQNEAQ, per germline (reference sequence). The V end was cut by 3 bases, the J end by 4 bases, with 16 bases between. CDR3 length equals 15 residues. Combining the CDR3 with reference TRBV7-9 and TRBJ2-7 gives the whole variable domain DTGVSQNPRHKITKRGQNVTFRCDPISEHNRLYWYRQTLGQGPEFLTYFQNEAQLEKSRLLSDRFSAERPKGSFSTLEIQRTEQGDSAMYLCASSFGAGDEYEQYFGPGTRLTVT.

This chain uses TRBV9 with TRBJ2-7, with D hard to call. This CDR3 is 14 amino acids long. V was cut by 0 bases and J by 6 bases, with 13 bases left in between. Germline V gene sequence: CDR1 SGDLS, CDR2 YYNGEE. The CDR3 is CASSVAASLGEQYF. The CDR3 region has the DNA TGTGCCAGCAGCGTAGCAGCATCCCTAGGCGAGCAGTACTTC. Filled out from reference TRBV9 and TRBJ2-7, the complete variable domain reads DSGVTQTPKHLITATGQRVTLRCSPRSGDLSVYWYQQSLDQGLQFLIQYYNGEERAKGNILERFSAQQFPDLHSELNLSSLELGDSALYFCASSVAASLGEQYFGPGTRLTVT.

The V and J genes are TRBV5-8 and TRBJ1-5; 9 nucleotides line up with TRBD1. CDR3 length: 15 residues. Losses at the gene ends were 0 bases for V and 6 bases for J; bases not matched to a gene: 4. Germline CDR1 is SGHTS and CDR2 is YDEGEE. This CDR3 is CASSLEGTGSQPQHF. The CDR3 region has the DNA TGTGCCAGCAGCTTGGAAGGGACAGGGAGTCAGCCCCAGCATTTT.

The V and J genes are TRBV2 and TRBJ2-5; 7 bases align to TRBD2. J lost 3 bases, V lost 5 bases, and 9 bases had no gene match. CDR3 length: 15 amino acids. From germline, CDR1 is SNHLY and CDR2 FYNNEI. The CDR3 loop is CASSRTWLAEETQYF. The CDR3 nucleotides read TGTGCCAGCAGTCGCACATGGCTAGCGGAAGAGACCCAGTACTTC. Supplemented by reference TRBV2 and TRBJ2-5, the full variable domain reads EPEVTQTPSHQVTQMGQEVILRCVPISNHLYFYWYRQILGQKVEFLVSFYNNEISEKSEIFDDQFSVERPDGSNFTLKIRSTKLEDSAMYFCASSRTWLAEETQYFGPGTRLLVL.

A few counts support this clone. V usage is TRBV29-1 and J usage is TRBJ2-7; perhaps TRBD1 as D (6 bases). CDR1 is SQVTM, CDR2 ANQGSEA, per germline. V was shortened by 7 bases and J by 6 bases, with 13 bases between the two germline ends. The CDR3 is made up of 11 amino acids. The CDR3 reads CSGRHRAEQYF. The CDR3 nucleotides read TGCAGCGGACGACACAGGGCCGAGCAGTACTTC.

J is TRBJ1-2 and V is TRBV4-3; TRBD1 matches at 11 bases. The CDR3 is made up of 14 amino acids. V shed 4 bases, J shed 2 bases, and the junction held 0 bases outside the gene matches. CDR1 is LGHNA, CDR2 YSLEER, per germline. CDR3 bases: TGCGCCAGCAGCCGGACAGGGGGCAACTATGGCTACACCTTC. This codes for CASSRTGGNYGYTF.

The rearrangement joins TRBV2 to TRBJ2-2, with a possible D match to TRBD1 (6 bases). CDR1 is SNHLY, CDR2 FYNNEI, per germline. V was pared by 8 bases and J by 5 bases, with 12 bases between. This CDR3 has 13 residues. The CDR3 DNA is TGTGCCAGCGAAGTCCAGGGGACCGGGGAGCTGTTTTTT. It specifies CASEVQGTGELFF. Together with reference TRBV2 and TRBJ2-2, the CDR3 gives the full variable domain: EPEVTQTPSHQVTQMGQEVILRCVPISNHLYFYWYRQILGQKVEFLVSFYNNEISEKSEIFDDQFSVERPDGSNFTLKIRSTKLEDSAMYFCASEVQGTGELFFGEGSRLTVL.